This entry lists 10 T cell receptor beta chains sequenced from one sample in a study of T cell responses to AZD1222 COVID-19 vaccine (dated by TCRdb to the early 2020s). The intended sense of this specimen's time point label: baseline before first vaccination. The library was obtained by the immunoSEQ multiplex PCR assay. In TCRdb, the immuneACCESS table is reduced to in-frame sequences with V and J assigned. These tables do not hold every clone; where another copy was compared, an unresolved V gene accounts for under half, and the others remain unexplained. The sample data list some 100,000 clones, and about 87% of these were observed just once. Roughly an eighth of the sample goes to the ten largest clones. Sequences were derived from peripheral blood, sampled on day 0 of AZD1222 vaccination. The receptor source for this set is an adult in good health.

CDR3 residues: CASSVGRMPQETQYF. The CDR3 bases are TGTGCCAGCAGCGTTGGCAGGATGCCCCAAGAGACCCAGTACTTC. The chain couples TRBV7-2 to TRBJ2-5, with D uncertain. CDR1 and CDR2 (germline): SGHTA, FQGNSA. The CDR3 consists of 15 residues. V lost 5 bases and J lost 1, with 14 bases in between.

The chain has TRBV29-1 and TRBJ1-4; D may be TRBD1 (6 bases). Germline CDR1 and CDR2: SQVTM and ANQGSEA. V lost 4 bases, J lost 4 bases, and 13 bases lay in between. CDR3 length: 14 amino acids. CDR3: CSVVPDSLNEKLFF. The DNA for the CDR3 is TGCAGCGTTGTCCCGGACAGCCTTAATGAAAAACTGTTTTTT. The full variable domain, rest sourced from reference TRBV29-1 and TRBJ1-4, is SAVISQKPSRDICQRGTSLTIQCQVDSQVTMMFWYRQQPGQSLTLIATANQGSEATYESGFVIDKFPISRPNLTFSTLTVSNMSPEDSSIYLCSVVPDSLNEKLFFGSGTQLSVL.

The chain employs TRBV13 and TRBJ2-2; 8 bases agree with TRBD1. Germline V CDR1 and CDR2: PRHDT, FYEKMQ (reference sequence). CDR3 length: 13 amino acids. The J segment lost 6 bases and the V segment lost 3 bases, leaving 0 bases of the junction unmatched. This chain's CDR3 is CASSLDRAGELFF. CDR3 DNA: TGTGCCAGCAGCTTGGACAGGGCCGGGGAGCTGTTTTTT.

The chain uses TRBV3-1 (or the pseudogene TRBV3-2) and TRBJ2-7; tentative D call: TRBD1 (5 bases). CDR1 is LGHDT, CDR2 YNNKEL, per germline (reference sequence). There are 13 residues in the CDR3. The ends were cut back, 2 bases at V and 6 bases at J, with 11 bases in the middle. The CDR3, as DNA: TGTGCCAGCAGCCAACTCCAGGGTGTCGAGCAGTACTTC. It encodes CASSQLQGVEQYF.

The genes are TRBV6-6 and TRBJ1-1; D is undetermined. The CDR3 totals 13 residues. V was cut by 2 bases and J by 2 bases, with 6 bases left in between. Germline loops: CDR1 MNHNY, CDR2 SVGAGI (reference sequence). CDR3 in amino acids: CASSYKDNTEAFF. CDR3 DNA: TGTGCCAGCAGTTACAAAGATAACACTGAAGCTTTCTTT.

The chain employs TRBV5-1 and TRBJ2-7; D not certain. Germline V gene lookup returns CDR1 SGHRS and CDR2 YFSETQ. V dropped 0 bases and J dropped 5 bases, with 15 bases sitting between them. The CDR3 consists of 15 residues. CDR3 in amino acids: CASSLVASSTDEQYF. Written as DNA, the CDR3 is TGCGCCAGCAGCTTGGTGGCCTCCTCTACGGACGAGCAGTACTTC.

This clone was picked up a small number of times. The chain joins TRBV4-3 to TRBJ2-7; D possibly corresponds to TRBD2 (6 bases). The CDR3 consists of 15 residues. Trimming removed 1 base from V and 10 bases from J, with 20 bases in between. CDR1 and CDR2 (germline): LGHNA, YSLEER. CDR3 loop: CASSQGLRERVQQYF. The DNA for the CDR3 is TGCGCCAGCAGCCAAGGATTACGGGAGAGGGTGCAACAGTACTTC.

The chain uses TRBV4-3 and TRBJ1-6, with 10 bases lining up with TRBD1. The CDR3 has 18 amino acids. Germline V CDR1 and CDR2: LGHNA, YSLEER. J lost 5 bases, V lost 0 bases, and 7 bases had no gene match. The CDR3 DNA follows: TGCGCCAGCAGCCAAGATAGGGGACAGGGGACTAATAATTCACCCCTCCACTTT. As protein: CASSQDRGQGTNNSPLHF.

The V call is TRBV10-3, the J call TRBJ2-2; D is undetermined. The CDR3 sequence is 12 residues long. V lost 2 bases and J lost 10, with 8 bases in between. The germline V gene has CDR1 ENHRY and CDR2 SYGVKD. CDR3 sequence reads: CAISENGVELFF. The CDR3 region has the DNA TGTGCCATCAGTGAGAACGGCGTGGAGCTGTTTTTT.

The chain joins TRBV19 to TRBJ2-3, with D tentatively TRBD2 (7 bases). This CDR3 is built from 15 residues. Germline CDR1 and CDR2: LNHDA and SQIVND (reference sequence). Trimming removed 5 bases from V and 2 bases from J, with 14 bases in between. CDR3 in DNA: TGTGCCAGTAGTCAAGGGGGGGGGAACACAGATACGCAGTATTTT. Its translation: CASSQGGGNTDTQYF.